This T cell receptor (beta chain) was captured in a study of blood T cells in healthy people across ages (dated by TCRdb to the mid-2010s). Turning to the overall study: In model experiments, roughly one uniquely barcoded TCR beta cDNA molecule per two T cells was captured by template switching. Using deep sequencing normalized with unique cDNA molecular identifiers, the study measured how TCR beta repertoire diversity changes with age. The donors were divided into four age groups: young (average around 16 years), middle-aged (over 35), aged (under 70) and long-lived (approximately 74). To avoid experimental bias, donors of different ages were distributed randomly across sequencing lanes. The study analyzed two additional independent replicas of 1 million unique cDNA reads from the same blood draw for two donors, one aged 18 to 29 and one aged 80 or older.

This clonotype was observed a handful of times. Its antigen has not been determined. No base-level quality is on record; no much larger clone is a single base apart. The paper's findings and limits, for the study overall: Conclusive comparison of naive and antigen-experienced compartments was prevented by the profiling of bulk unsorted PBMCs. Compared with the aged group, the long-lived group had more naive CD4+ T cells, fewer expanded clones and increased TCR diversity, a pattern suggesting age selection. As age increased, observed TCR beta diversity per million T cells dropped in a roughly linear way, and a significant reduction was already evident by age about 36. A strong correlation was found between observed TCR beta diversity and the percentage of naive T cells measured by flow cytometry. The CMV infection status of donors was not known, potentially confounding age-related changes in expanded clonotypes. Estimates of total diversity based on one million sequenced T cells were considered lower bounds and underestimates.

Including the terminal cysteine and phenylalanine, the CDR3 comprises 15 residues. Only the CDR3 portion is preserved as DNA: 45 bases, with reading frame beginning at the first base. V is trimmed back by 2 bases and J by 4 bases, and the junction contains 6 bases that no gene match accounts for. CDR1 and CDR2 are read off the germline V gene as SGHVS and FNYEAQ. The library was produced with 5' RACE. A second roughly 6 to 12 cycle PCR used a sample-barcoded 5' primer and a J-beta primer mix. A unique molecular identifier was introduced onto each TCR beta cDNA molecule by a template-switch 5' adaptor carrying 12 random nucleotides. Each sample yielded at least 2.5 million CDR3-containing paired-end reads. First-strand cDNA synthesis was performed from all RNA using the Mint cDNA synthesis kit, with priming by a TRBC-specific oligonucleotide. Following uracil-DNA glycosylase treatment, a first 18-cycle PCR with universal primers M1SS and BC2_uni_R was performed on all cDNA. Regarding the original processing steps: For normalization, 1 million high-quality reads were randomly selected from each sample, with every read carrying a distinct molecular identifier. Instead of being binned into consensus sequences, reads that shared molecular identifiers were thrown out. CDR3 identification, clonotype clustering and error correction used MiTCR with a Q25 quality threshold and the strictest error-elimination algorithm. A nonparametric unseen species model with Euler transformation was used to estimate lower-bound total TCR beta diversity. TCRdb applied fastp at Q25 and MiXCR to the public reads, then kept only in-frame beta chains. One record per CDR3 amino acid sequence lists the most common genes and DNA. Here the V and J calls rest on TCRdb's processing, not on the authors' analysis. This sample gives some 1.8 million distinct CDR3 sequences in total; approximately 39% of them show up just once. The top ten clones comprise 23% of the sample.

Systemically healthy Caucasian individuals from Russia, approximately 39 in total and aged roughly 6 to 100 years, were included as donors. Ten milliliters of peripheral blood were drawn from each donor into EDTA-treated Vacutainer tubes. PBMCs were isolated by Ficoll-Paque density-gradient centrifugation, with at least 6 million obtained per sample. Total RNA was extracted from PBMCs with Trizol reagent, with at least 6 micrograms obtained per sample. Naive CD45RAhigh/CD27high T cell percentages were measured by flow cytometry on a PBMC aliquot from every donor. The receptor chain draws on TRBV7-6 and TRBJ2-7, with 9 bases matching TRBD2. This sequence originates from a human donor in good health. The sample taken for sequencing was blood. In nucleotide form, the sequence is TGTGCCAGCAGCTTATTTGGCGGGGGGGGTTACGAGCAGTACTTC. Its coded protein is CASSLFGGGGYEQYF.